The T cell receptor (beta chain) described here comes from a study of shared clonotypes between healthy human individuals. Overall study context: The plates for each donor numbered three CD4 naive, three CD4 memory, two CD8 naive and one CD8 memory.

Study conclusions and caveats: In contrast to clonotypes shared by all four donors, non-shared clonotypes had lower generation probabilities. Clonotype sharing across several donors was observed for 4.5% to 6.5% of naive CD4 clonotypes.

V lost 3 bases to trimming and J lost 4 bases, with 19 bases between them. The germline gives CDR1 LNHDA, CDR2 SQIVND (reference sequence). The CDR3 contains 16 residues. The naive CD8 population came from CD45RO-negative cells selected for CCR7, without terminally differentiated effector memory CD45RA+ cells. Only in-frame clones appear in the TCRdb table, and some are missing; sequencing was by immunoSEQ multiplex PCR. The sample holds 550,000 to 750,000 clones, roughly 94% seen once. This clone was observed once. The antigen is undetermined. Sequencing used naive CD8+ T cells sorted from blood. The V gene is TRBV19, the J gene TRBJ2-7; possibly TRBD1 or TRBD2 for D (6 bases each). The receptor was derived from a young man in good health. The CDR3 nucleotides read TGTGCCAGTAGTATGGGAGGCGGACAGAGACGATACGAGCAGTACTTC. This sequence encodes CASSMGGGQRRYEQYF.